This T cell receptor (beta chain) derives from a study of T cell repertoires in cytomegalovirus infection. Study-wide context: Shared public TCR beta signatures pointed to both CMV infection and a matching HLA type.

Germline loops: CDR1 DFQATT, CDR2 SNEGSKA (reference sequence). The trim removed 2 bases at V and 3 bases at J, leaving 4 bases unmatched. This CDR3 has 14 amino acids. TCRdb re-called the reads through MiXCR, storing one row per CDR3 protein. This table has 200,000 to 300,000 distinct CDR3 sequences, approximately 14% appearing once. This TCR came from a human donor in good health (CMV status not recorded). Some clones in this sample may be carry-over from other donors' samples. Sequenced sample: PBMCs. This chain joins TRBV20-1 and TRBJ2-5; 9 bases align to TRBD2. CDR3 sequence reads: CSARLAGIKETQYF. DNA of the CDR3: TGCAGTGCTAGACTAGCGGGAATTAAAGAGACCCAGTACTTC.